The 25 T cell receptor beta chains below come from one sample, sequenced in a study of monozygotic twins with inflammatory bowel disease. After re-calling the 5' RACE reads, TCRdb lists one entry per CDR3 protein, DNA absent. The sample's table shows around 380,000 distinct CDR3 sequences. Sequences were obtained from blood. All receptors come from a human donor with ulcerative colitis or Crohn's disease, or a healthy co-twin of an affected twin (not recorded which).

The J gene is TRBJ2-3, the V gene TRBV27; TCRdb proposes TRBD2, but this gene call is untestable without DNA. CDR1 MNHEY and CDR2 SMNVEV come from the germline V gene (reference sequence). This CDR3 has 15 amino acids. CDR3 amino acids: CASSRPGGRTDTQYF.

V is TRBV4-3 and J is TRBJ2-2; checking the TCRdb D call of TRBD1 is not possible without DNA. The CDR3 loop spans 16 amino acids. The germline V gene has CDR1 LGHNA and CDR2 YSLEER. This CDR3 is CASSQTQGGAGGELFF.

The J gene is TRBJ1-2, the V gene TRBV5-1; TCRdb outputs TRBD1, but without DNA this stays unchecked. This CDR3 contains 15 residues. From germline, CDR1 is SGHRS and CDR2 YFSETQ. CDR3 sequence: CASSLAGDRADGYTF.

This chain links TRBV10-3 with TRBJ2-7; TCRdb outputs TRBD1, but without DNA this stays unchecked. Germline lookup yields CDR1 ENHRY and CDR2 SYGVKD. The CDR3 extends over 14 amino acids. CDR3 region: CAISEAGKVYEQYF.

The rearrangement uses TRBV20-1 and TRBJ2-7; TCRdb's D call, TRBD1, is unchecked because there is no DNA. The CDR3 loop spans 12 amino acids. Germline V lookup: CDR1 DFQATT, CDR2 SNEGSKA (reference sequence). The CDR3 sequence is CSAKTGAYEQYF.

V gene TRBV5-1 combines with J gene TRBJ2-3; no DNA is available, so the TRBD1 call from TCRdb remains unchecked. CDR1 and CDR2 (germline): SGHRS, YFSETQ. The CDR3 extends over 16 amino acids. The CDR3 loop is CASSLAPGMETDTQYF.

The chain carries TRBV20-1 and TRBJ2-5; the D call from TCRdb, TRBD1, cannot be confirmed without DNA. CDR1 is DFQATT and CDR2 is SNEGSKA in the germline V gene (reference sequence). This CDR3 region has 14 residues. The CDR3 loop is CSGGPGQGPETQYF.

The chain couples TRBV4-1 to TRBJ2-7; TCRdb's assignment of TRBD2 cannot be checked, as there is no DNA. The CDR3 is 14 residues long. Looked up from germline, CDR1 is MGHRA and CDR2 is YSYEKL. The CDR3 region is CASSRGRRGYEQYF.

V is TRBV10-3 and J is TRBJ1-3; TCRdb's D call of TRBD1 is untestable without DNA. This CDR3 is 15 amino acids long. The germline gives CDR1 ENHRY, CDR2 SYGVKD. The CDR3 loop is CAISTAETVGNTIYF.

V and J are TRBV6-5 and TRBJ1-5; the D call of TRBD1 rests on TCRdb alone, since no DNA is present to check it. The CDR3 is 15 amino acids. CDR1 is MNHEY, CDR2 SVGAGI, per germline. This CDR3 reads CASSYSGTGTQPQHF.

The gene calls are TRBV6-2 or TRBV6-3 and TRBJ1-1. The CDR3 totals 17 residues. Germline V gene sequence: CDR1 MNHEY, CDR2 SVGEGT. The CDR3 reads CASSYPDRFSMNTEAFF.

The gene calls are TRBV29-1 and TRBJ1-2; TCRdb outputs TRBD1, but without DNA this stays unchecked. This CDR3 is built from 11 residues. CDR1 and CDR2 from the germline V gene are SQVTM and ANQGSEA. This CDR3 is CSVEVGRGRTF.

This chain connects TRBV30 to TRBJ2-7; TCRdb's D gene call, TRBD2, goes unchecked for lack of DNA. Germline V gene sequence: CDR1 GTSNPN, CDR2 SVGIG (reference sequence). CDR3 size: 12 residues. Here the CDR3 reads CAWSGGSYEQYF.

The chain combines TRBV5-1 with TRBJ2-1. CDR3 size: 14 residues. The germline CDR1 and CDR2 sequences are SGHRS and YFSETQ. This CDR3 is CASSLRQAGNEQFF.

The V gene is TRBV7-9, the J gene TRBJ1-2. The CDR3 is made up of 11 amino acids. The V gene's germline CDR1 is SEHNR and CDR2 FQNEAQ (reference sequence). CDR3 amino acids: CASSANYGYTF. The whole variable domain, remainder taken from reference TRBV7-9 and TRBJ1-2, is DTGVSQNPRHKITKRGQNVTFRCDPISEHNRLYWYRQTLGQGPEFLTYFQNEAQLEKSRLLSDRFSAERPKGSFSTLEIQRTEQGDSAMYLCASSANYGYTFGSGTRLTVV.

J is TRBJ2-7 and V is TRBV4-1. There are 14 residues in the CDR3. Germline V gene lookup returns CDR1 MGHRA and CDR2 YSYEKL. CDR3 in amino acids: CASSPNPTFLEQYF.

The rearrangement joins TRBV25-1 to TRBJ2-7; the D call from TCRdb, TRBD2, cannot be confirmed without DNA. This CDR3 has 11 residues. CDR1 and CDR2 (germline): MGHDK, SYGVNS. The CDR3 protein is CASSDSETILF.

The chain has TRBV5-1 and TRBJ2-2; TCRdb selects TRBD2, and the lack of DNA leaves this call unchecked. Germline CDR1 SGHRS, CDR2 YFSETQ. CDR3 size: 16 residues. The CDR3 region is CASSPGGTSGTGELFF.

The chain links TRBV2 to TRBJ1-2; there is no DNA to check the TCRdb D call of TRBD1. From germline, CDR1 is SNHLY and CDR2 FYNNEI. The CDR3 extends over 19 amino acids. The CDR3 region is CASSEALSDRGLWDYGYTF.

The chain uses TRBV20-1 and TRBJ2-2; as DNA is missing, the TRBD1 call by TCRdb cannot be tested. Germline V CDR1 and CDR2: DFQATT, SNEGSKA (reference sequence). CDR3 size: 13 residues. CDR3 sequence reads: CSAREGATGELFF.

This chain uses TRBV10-2 with TRBJ1-2. This CDR3 is built from 14 residues. The V gene's germline CDR1 is WSHSY and CDR2 SAAADI. The CDR3 reads CASSESRIGYGYTF.

The chain has TRBV11-2 and TRBJ2-4; as DNA is missing, the TRBD1 call by TCRdb cannot be tested. The germline CDR1 and CDR2 sequences are SGHAT and FQNNGV. The CDR3 has 18 residues. The chain's CDR3 is CASSLNTGGTIAKNIQYF.

The chain recombines TRBV10-3 with TRBJ1-1. Germline lookup yields CDR1 ENHRY and CDR2 SYGVKD. The CDR3 length is 14 residues. The CDR3 loop reads CAISESAGGTEAFF.

V and J are TRBV7-9 and TRBJ2-1. The V gene's germline CDR1 is SEHNR and CDR2 FQNEAQ (reference sequence). This CDR3 comprises 14 residues. CDR3 protein: CASISNEVVNEQFF.

The V and J genes are TRBV5-1 and TRBJ2-2; TCRdb reports TRBD1, a call that lacks DNA to check it against. Germline V lookup: CDR1 SGHRS, CDR2 YFSETQ. The CDR3 runs 17 residues. The CDR3 region is CASSLDPTGPNTGELFF.